Below are 25 T cell receptor beta chains sequenced from a single sample in a study of CD8 T cells in Susac syndrome (dated by TCRdb to about 2019). The method behind the library was the immunoSEQ multiplex PCR assay. RNA was extracted with the RNeasy kit and roughly 0.45 to 1 ug was reverse transcribed using random hexamers. Starting from the raw public reads, TCRdb applied fastp trimming at Q25, assembled clones with MiXCR and retained in-frame beta chains. Each CDR3 protein appears once, grouped with its most common genes and DNA. This sample comprises about 250,000 distinct CDR3 sequences, approximately 92% of them detected only once. In total, the top ten clones hold roughly 0.07% of the sample. Sequenced material: CD4+ T cells from PBMCs. These receptors all stem from a human donor with multiple sclerosis.

This clonotype was found once. This sequence joins TRBV14 and TRBJ2-7, with D unclear. Germline CDR1 reads SGHDN; CDR2 reads FVKESK. The CDR3 runs to 16 residues. Trimming cost V 4 bases and J 0 bases, with 16 bases left between them. This chain's CDR3 is CASSPRAPRYSYEQYF. The CDR3 coding sequence is TGTGCCAGCAGCCCCCGGGCGCCCCGGTACTCCTACGAGCAGTACTTC. The full variable domain, its missing parts supplied by reference TRBV14 and TRBJ2-7, is EAGVTQFPSHSVIEKGQTVTLRCDPISGHDNLYWYRRVMGKEIKFLLHFVKESKQDESGMPNNRFLAERTGGTYSTLKVQPAELEDSGVYFCASSPRAPRYSYEQYFGPGTRLTVT.

The chain links TRBV3-1 to TRBJ2-2; D is undetermined. The V end was cut by 2 bases, the J end by 4 bases, with 8 bases between. The germline V gene has CDR1 LGHDT and CDR2 YNNKEL (reference sequence). CDR3 length: 14 amino acids. CDR3 nucleotides: TGTGCCAGCAGCCAACAGGTTACCACCGGGGAGCTGTTTTTT. Residues: CASSQQVTTGELFF.

J is TRBJ1-1 and V is TRBV29-1; tentative D call: TRBD1 (5 bases). The CDR3 has 15 residues. Trimming shortened V by 4 bases and J by 11 bases, and 26 bases separated the two germline ends. Germline-derived CDR1 and CDR2 are SQVTM and ANQGSEA. In DNA form, the CDR3 reads TGCAGCGTTGCTTCCGGCCAGTCCTTATCCCGGGGCGCTTTCTTT. Translated, it gives CSVASGQSLSRGAFF.

The V gene is TRBV10-3, the J gene TRBJ2-1; no reliable D call. There are 15 residues in the CDR3. Trimming took off 0 bases at V and 2 bases at J, with 8 bases between the two ends. Germline V gives CDR1 ENHRY, CDR2 SYGVKD. CDR3 nucleotides: TGTGCCATCAGTGAGTCTATCGAAGCCTACAATGAGCAGTTCTTC. Its protein product is CAISESIEAYNEQFF.

The rearrangement joins TRBV10-3 to TRBJ2-6; D might be TRBD1 or TRBD2, each matching 5 bases. Trimming stripped 0 bases from V and 0 bases from J, with 18 bases between. The CDR3 runs to 20 residues. The germline gives CDR1 ENHRY, CDR2 SYGVKD. This CDR3 reads CAISESYLRDGPSGANVLTF. In DNA form, the CDR3 reads TGTGCCATCAGTGAGTCGTATTTAAGGGACGGTCCCTCTGGGGCCAACGTCCTGACTTTC.

V and J are TRBV3-1 and TRBJ1-2; D is undetermined. There are 16 residues in the CDR3. V lost 0 bases to trimming and J lost 2 bases, with 13 bases between them. Germline loops: CDR1 LGHDT, CDR2 YNNKEL (reference sequence). CDR3 loop: CASSQDGTGFNYGYTF. CDR3 coding DNA: TGTGCCAGCAGCCAAGATGGTACGGGGTTCAACTATGGCTACACCTTC.

The rearrangement joins TRBV18 to TRBJ2-5, with 10 bases identical to TRBD1. This CDR3 region has 17 residues. With 0 bases clipped from V and 1 base from J, the junction kept 5 bases outside the gene matches. From germline, CDR1 is KGHSH and CDR2 LQKENI. The CDR3 DNA is TGTGCCAGCTCACCACCCCTTGGACAGGGGGGCCAAGAGACCCAGTACTTC. This encodes CASSPPLGQGGQETQYF. The whole variable domain, filled in from reference TRBV18 and TRBJ2-5, reads NAGVMQNPRHLVRRRGQEARLRCSPMKGHSHVYWYRQLPEEGLKFMVYLQKENIIDESGMPKERFSAEFPKEGPSILRIQQVVRGDSAAYFCASSPPLGQGGQETQYFGPGTRLLVL.

V and J are TRBV20-1 and TRBJ2-3, with D unresolved. Germline CDR1 reads DFQATT; CDR2 reads SNEGSKA (reference sequence). The CDR3 is 11 residues long. V was shortened by 8 bases and J by 4 bases, with 10 bases between the two germline ends. CDR3 sequence reads: CSTYGPDTQYF. CDR3 bases: TGCAGTACCTACGGGCCAGATACGCAGTATTTT.

The rearrangement uses TRBV10-3 and TRBJ1-1; 8 bases are a match to TRBD1. CDR1 is ENHRY, CDR2 SYGVKD, per germline. The CDR3 is 15 residues long. V lost 4 bases to trimming and J lost 0 bases; unmatched junction nucleotides: 4. The CDR3 sequence: CAISGSGGLNTEAFF. The CDR3 DNA follows: TGTGCCATCAGTGGTTCAGGGGGCCTGAACACTGAAGCTTTCTTT.

The chain links TRBV24-1 to TRBJ2-2; perhaps D is TRBD1 or TRBD2 (5 bases each). V was cut by 3 bases and J by 1 base, with 8 bases left in between. This CDR3 has 15 amino acids. The germline CDR1 and CDR2 sequences are KGHDR and SFDVKD. This CDR3 reads CATSDPGRNTGELFF. CDR3 sequence (DNA): TGTGCCACCAGTGATCCGGGACGGAACACCGGGGAGCTGTTTTTT.

The V call is TRBV5-6, the J call TRBJ1-5, with 9 bases matching TRBD1. Germline V CDR1 and CDR2: SGHDT, YYEEEE. This CDR3 is built from 15 residues. Unmatched junction bases numbered 3, after V lost 4 bases and J lost 1 base. CDR3 amino acids: CASSTQGASNQPQHF. CDR3 sequence (DNA): TGTGCCAGCAGCACACAGGGGGCGAGCAATCAGCCCCAGCATTTT.

The chain uses TRBV4-1 and TRBJ2-7, with no clear D. V dropped 3 bases and J dropped 2 bases, with 26 bases sitting between them. This CDR3 is built from 19 residues. CDR1 and CDR2 from the germline V gene are MGHRA and YSYEKL. CDR3 loop: CASSHERVGSVSIPYEQYF. The CDR3 DNA reads as TGCGCCAGCAGCCACGAAAGGGTGGGCAGCGTATCGATTCCCTACGAGCAGTACTTC.

V and J are TRBV9 and TRBJ1-2; D call uncertain. Germline CDR1 is SGDLS and CDR2 is YYNGEE. The CDR3 length is 14 residues. V shed 3 bases and J shed 0 bases, with 9 bases lying between them. The CDR3 DNA sequence: TGTGCCAGCAGCGCGAGTGGGGCTAACTATGGCTACACCTTC. Amino acids: CASSASGANYGYTF.

This chain uses TRBV5-6 with TRBJ1-2, with 7 bases that match TRBD1. The germline gives CDR1 SGHDT, CDR2 YYEEEE. V trimming: 5 bases; J trimming: 3 bases; junction bases outside the gene matches: 7. The CDR3 spans 14 residues. CDR3 region: CASSSTGVHYGYTF. The DNA of the CDR3 is TGTGCCAGCAGTTCCACAGGGGTTCACTATGGCTACACCTTC. The complete variable domain, with remaining parts taken from reference TRBV5-6 and TRBJ1-2, reads DAGVTQSPTHLIKTRGQQVTLRCSPKSGHDTVSWYQQALGQGPQFIFQYYEEEERQRGNFPDRFSGHQFPNYSSELNVNALLLGDSALYLCASSSTGVHYGYTFGSGTRLTVV.

This sequence joins TRBV14 and TRBJ1-1; TRBD1 agrees at 7 bases. Germline CDR1 and CDR2: SGHDN and FVKESK. The V and J ends lost 0 bases and 0 bases, in that order; junction bases with no gene match: 4. The CDR3 length is 16 residues. The CDR3 protein is CASSQDVDRMNTEAFF. CDR3 bases: TGTGCCAGCAGCCAAGACGTGGACAGGATGAACACTGAAGCTTTCTTT.

V is TRBV29-1 and J is TRBJ2-2, with TRBD1 matching 9 bases. Trimming removed 7 bases from V and 1 base from J; junction bases left unmatched: 10. In germline, CDR1 is SQVTM, CDR2 ANQGSEA. This CDR3 is 16 amino acids long. The CDR3 bases are TGCAGCGCACCCTATGGGACAGGGTTGAACACCGGGGAGCTGTTTTTT. Protein sequence: CSAPYGTGLNTGELFF.

Written as DNA, the CDR3 is TGCGCCAGCAGCTGGGATCCGACTAGCGAGGGGTATAATGAGCAGTTCTTC. Its translation: CASSWDPTSEGYNEQFF. The V and J genes are TRBV5-1 and TRBJ2-1; 8 nucleotides agree with TRBD2. V lost 3 bases, J lost 7 bases, and 15 bases stayed unmatched. The CDR3 consists of 17 residues. Germline CDR1 SGHRS, CDR2 YFSETQ.

The chain recombines TRBV27 with TRBJ1-5, with 7 bases identical to TRBD1. The CDR3 loop spans 13 amino acids. V gave up 7 bases and J gave up 7 bases; unmatched junction bases: 7. From germline, CDR1 is MNHEY and CDR2 SMNVEV (reference sequence). CDR3 in DNA: TGTGCCAGCAAAGGGGGCCAGGACCAGCCCCAGCATTTT. As protein: CASKGGQDQPQHF.

This clonotype was detected once. CDR3 nucleotide sequence: TGTGCCTATAAAATACAGGGCGCCTATAATTCACCCCTCCACTTT. This gives the protein CAYKIQGAYNSPLHF. The rearrangement links TRBV30 to TRBJ1-6, with a weak D call TRBD1 (6 bases). The V and J ends lost 7 bases and 2 bases respectively, with 15 bases between them. CDR1 and CDR2 from the germline V gene are GTSNPN and SVGIG (reference sequence). There are 15 residues in the CDR3.

V and J are TRBV4-1 and TRBJ1-4; D gene unclear. Looked up from germline, CDR1 is MGHRA and CDR2 is YSYEKL. Trimming cost V 3 bases and J 3 bases, with 17 bases left between them. CDR3 length: 17 amino acids. The CDR3 reads CASSQVPTTGANEKLFF. The DNA for the CDR3 is TGCGCCAGCAGCCAGGTACCGACCACCGGAGCTAATGAAAAACTGTTTTTT.

As regards this clonotype: The junction and the germline gene differ at one end; a read error may be behind it. V usage is TRBV10-2 and J usage is TRBJ1-6, with D uncertain. CDR1 WSHSY and CDR2 SAAADI come from the germline V gene. This CDR3 is built from 13 residues. CDR3 DNA: TGCGCCAGCAGAGAGTGGGGTAATTCACCCCTCCACTTT. This codes for CASREWGNSPLHF.

The V gene is TRBV28, the J gene TRBJ1-1, with a weak D call TRBD1 (5 bases). V was cut by 0 bases and J by 4 bases, with 6 bases left in between. Germline V gene data show CDR1 as MDHEN and CDR2 as SYDVKM. The CDR3 covers 13 residues. CDR3 region: CASSLWGGTEAFF. The DNA of the CDR3 is TGTGCCAGCAGTTTATGGGGGGGCACTGAAGCTTTCTTT.

The chain employs TRBV5-1 and TRBJ2-1; 10 positions match TRBD1. Germline V gene lookup returns CDR1 SGHRS and CDR2 YFSETQ. This CDR3 contains 14 residues. The V gene end was trimmed by 0 bases and the J gene end by 7 bases; junction bases not matched to a gene: 1. The CDR3, as DNA: TGCGCCAGCAGCTTGGGGACAGGGGGAAATGAGCAGTTCTTC. Amino acid sequence: CASSLGTGGNEQFF.

The chain carries TRBV6-1 and TRBJ2-2; TRBD2 might be the D (6 bases). CDR3 length equals 14 residues. Per germline, CDR1 MNHNS and CDR2 SASEGT. V was cut by 7 bases and J by 5 bases, with 14 bases left in between. The CDR3 nucleotides are TGTGCCAGCACCCAAGGGCGGGGAACCGGGGAGCTGTTTTTT. Protein product: CASTQGRGTGELFF.

The J gene is TRBJ2-2, the V gene TRBV2; 8 positions agree with TRBD1. The length of the CDR3 is 14 residues. Germline CDR1 reads SNHLY; CDR2 reads FYNNEI. V dropped 4 bases and J dropped 4; count of bases not matched to a gene: 2. The CDR3 DNA reads TGTGCCAGCAGTGCAGACAGGGGCACCGGGGAGCTGTTTTTT. It is translated as CASSADRGTGELFF.